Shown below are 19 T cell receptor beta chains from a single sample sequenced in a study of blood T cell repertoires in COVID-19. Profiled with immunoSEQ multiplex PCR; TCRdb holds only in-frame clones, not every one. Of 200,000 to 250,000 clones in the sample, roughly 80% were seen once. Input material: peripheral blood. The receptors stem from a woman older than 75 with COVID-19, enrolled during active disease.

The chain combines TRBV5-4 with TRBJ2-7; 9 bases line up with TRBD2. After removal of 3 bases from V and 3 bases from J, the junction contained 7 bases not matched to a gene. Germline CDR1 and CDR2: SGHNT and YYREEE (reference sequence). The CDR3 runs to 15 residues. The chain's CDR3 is CASSSPSTSGYEQYF. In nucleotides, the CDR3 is TGTGCCAGCAGCTCCCCGTCGACTAGCGGCTACGAGCAGTACTTC.

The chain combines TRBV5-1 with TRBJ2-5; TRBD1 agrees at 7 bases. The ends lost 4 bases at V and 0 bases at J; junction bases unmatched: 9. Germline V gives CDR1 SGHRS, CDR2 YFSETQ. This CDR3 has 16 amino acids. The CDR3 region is CASSGRGQMYQETQYF. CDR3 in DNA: TGCGCCAGCAGCGGTAGGGGACAGATGTACCAAGAGACCCAGTACTTC.

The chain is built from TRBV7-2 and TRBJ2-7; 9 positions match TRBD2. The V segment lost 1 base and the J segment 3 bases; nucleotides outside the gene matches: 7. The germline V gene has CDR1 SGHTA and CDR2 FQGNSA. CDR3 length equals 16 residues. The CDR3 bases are TGTGCCAGCAGCTTAGGGCTTAGCGGGAGCAGCTACGAGCAGTACTTC. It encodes CASSLGLSGSSYEQYF. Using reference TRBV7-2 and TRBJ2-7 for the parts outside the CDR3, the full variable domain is GAGVSQSPSNKVTEKGKDVELRCDPISGHTALYWYRQSLGQGLEFLIYFQGNSAPDKSGLPSDRFSAERTGGSVSTLTIQRTQQEDSAVYLCASSLGLSGSSYEQYFGPGTRLTVT.

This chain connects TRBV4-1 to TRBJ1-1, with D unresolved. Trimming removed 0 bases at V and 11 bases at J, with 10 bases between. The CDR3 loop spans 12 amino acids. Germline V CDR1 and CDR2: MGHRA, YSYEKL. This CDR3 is CASSQEVGEAFF. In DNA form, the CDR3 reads TGCGCCAGCAGCCAAGAGGTCGGGGAGGCTTTCTTT.

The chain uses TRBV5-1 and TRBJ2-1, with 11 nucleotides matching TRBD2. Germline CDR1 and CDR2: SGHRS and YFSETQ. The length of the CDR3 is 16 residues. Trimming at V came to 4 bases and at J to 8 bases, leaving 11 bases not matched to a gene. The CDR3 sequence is CASSPVSGGAKDEQFF. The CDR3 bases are TGCGCCAGCAGCCCCGTTAGCGGGGGGGCCAAGGATGAGCAGTTCTTC.

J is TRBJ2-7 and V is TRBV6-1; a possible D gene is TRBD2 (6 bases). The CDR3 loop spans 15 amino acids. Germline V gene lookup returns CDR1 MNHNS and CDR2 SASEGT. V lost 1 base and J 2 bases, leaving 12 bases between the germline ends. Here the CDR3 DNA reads TGTGCCAGCAGTGAAGTAGGAGGGAGAACCTACGAGCAGTACTTC. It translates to CASSEVGGRTYEQYF.

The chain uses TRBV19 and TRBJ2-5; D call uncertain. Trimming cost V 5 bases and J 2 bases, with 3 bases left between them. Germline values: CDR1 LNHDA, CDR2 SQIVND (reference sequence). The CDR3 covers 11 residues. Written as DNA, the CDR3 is TGTGCCAGTAGTGAGCAAGAGACCCAGTACTTC. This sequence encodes CASSEQETQYF.

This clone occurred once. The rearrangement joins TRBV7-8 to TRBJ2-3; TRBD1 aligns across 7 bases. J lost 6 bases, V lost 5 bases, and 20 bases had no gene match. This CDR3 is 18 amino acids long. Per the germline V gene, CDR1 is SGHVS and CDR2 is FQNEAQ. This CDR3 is CASSPLLATGSTADTQYF. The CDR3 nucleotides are TGTGCCAGCAGCCCACTACTCGCGACAGGGAGTACAGCCGATACGCAGTATTTT.

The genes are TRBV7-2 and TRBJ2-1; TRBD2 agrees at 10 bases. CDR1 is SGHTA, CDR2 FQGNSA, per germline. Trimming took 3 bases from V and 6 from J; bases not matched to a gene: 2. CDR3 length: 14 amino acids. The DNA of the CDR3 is TGTGCCAGCAGCTTCTTAGCGGGAGGCAATGAGCAGTTCTTC. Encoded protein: CASSFLAGGNEQFF.

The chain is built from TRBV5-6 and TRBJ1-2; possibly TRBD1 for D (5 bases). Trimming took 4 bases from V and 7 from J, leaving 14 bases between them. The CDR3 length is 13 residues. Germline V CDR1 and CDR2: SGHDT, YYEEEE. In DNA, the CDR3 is TGTGCCAGCAGCCTTCAGGGTTTAAGTGGCTACACCTTC. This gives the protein CASSLQGLSGYTF.

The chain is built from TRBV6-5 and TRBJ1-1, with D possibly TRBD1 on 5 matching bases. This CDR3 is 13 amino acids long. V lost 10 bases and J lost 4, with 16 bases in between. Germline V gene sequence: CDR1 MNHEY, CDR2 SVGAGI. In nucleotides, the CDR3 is TGTGCCACCCCCAGGGCTATTGGCACTGAAGCTTTCTTT. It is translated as CATPRAIGTEAFF.

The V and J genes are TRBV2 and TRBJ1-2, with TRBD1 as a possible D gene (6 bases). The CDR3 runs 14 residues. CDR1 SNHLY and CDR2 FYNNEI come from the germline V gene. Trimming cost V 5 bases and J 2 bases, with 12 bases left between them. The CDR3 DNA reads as TGTGCCAGCAGTCATAACGACAGGAACTATGGCTACACCTTC. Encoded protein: CASSHNDRNYGYTF. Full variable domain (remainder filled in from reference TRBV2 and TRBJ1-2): EPEVTQTPSHQVTQMGQEVILRCVPISNHLYFYWYRQILGQKVEFLVSFYNNEISEKSEIFDDQFSVERPDGSNFTLKIRSTKLEDSAMYFCASSHNDRNYGYTFGSGTRLTVV.

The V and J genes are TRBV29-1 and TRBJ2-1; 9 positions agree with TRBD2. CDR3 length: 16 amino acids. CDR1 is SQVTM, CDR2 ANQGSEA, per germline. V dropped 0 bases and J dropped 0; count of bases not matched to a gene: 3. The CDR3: CSVEDGSGGSYNEQFF. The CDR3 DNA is TGCAGCGTTGAAGACGGTAGCGGGGGCTCCTACAATGAGCAGTTCTTC.

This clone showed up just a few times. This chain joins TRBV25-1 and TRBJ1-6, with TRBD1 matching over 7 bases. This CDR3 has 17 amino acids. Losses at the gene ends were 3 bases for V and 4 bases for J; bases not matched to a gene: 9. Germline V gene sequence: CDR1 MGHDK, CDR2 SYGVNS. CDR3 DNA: TGTGCCAGCAGTGATTCAGGGGCGGGACAGTATAATTCACCCCTCCACTTT. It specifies CASSDSGAGQYNSPLHF.

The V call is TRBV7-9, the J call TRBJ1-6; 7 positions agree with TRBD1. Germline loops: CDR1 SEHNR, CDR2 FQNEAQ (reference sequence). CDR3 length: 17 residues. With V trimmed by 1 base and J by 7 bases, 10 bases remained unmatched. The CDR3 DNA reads TGTGCCAGCAGCTTAGGCACAGGGGACGGCGCAAATTCACCCCTCCACTTT. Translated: CASSLGTGDGANSPLHF.

CDR3: CASSPNRAGANVLTF. The CDR3 DNA follows: TGTGCCAGCAGTCCTAACAGAGCTGGGGCCAACGTCCTGACTTTC. This chain joins TRBV6-5 and TRBJ2-6; no definite D call. This CDR3 has 15 residues. Trimming pared 5 bases from V and 2 bases from J, leaving 10 bases between. The germline CDR1 and CDR2 sequences are MNHEY and SVGAGI.

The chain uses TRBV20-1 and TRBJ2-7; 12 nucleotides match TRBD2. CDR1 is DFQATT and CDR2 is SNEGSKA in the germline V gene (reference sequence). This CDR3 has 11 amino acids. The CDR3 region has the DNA TGCAGCACTAGCGGGGGGCACGAGCAGTACTTC. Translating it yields CSTSGGHEQYF.

The CDR3 spells CASSSPSALRYEQYF. DNA for the CDR3: TGTGCCAGCTCCTCCCCTAGCGCTCTTCGGTACGAGCAGTACTTC. The J gene is TRBJ2-7, the V gene TRBV3-1 (or the pseudogene TRBV3-2), with D possibly matching TRBD2 (6 bases). Germline lookup yields CDR1 LGHDT and CDR2 YNNKEL (reference sequence). The V end lost 8 bases, the J end lost 4 bases, and 21 bases lay between the germline ends. CDR3 length: 15 residues.

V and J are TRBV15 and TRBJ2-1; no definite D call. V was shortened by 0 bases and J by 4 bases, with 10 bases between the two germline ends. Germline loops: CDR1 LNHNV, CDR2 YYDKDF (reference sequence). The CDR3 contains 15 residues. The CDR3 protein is CATSRDPNGYNEQFF. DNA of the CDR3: TGTGCCACCAGCAGAGATCCGAACGGGTACAATGAGCAGTTCTTC.